These 7 T cell receptor beta chains were sequenced from one sample in a study of blood T cell repertoires in COVID-19. Produced via immunoSEQ multiplex PCR; TCRdb's table is partial and in-frame only. The sample has some 170,000 clones; roughly nine tenths are singletons. Sequenced: peripheral blood. All receptors come from a man aged 55 to 70 with active or convalescent COVID-19.

The V gene is TRBV27, the J gene TRBJ1-6; D might be TRBD1 (6 bases). Germline lookup yields CDR1 MNHEY and CDR2 SMNVEV (reference sequence). V lost 6 bases and J lost 2, with 20 bases in between. CDR3 length: 18 residues. CDR3 sequence: CASRWVGQTNPYNSPLHF. As DNA, the CDR3 is TGTGCCAGCAGGTGGGTTGGACAGACGAATCCCTATAATTCACCCCTCCACTTT.

V gene TRBV7-2 combines with J gene TRBJ1-1; D is possibly TRBD1 (5 bases). The CDR3 contains 13 residues. Germline assignment: CDR1 SGHTA and CDR2 FQGNSA. V lost 5 bases to trimming and J lost 1 base, with 8 bases between them. CDR3 region: CASSPGQNTEAFF. The CDR3, as DNA: TGTGCCAGCAGCCCAGGACAGAACACTGAAGCTTTCTTT.

V gene TRBV27 combines with J gene TRBJ1-4, with 9 bases aligning to TRBD1. The germline CDR1 and CDR2 sequences are MNHEY and SMNVEV (reference sequence). J lost 7 bases, V lost 2 bases, and 8 bases had no gene match. This CDR3 is built from 16 residues. CDR3 coding DNA: TGTGCCAGCAGTTTACCTCGGACAGGGGCGGTTGAAAAACTGTTTTTT. Encoded protein: CASSLPRTGAVEKLFF. The whole variable domain, remainder taken from reference TRBV27 and TRBJ1-4, is EAQVTQNPRYLITVTGKKLTVTCSQNMNHEYMSWYRQDPGLGLRQIYYSMNVEVTDKGDVPEGYKVSRKEKRNFPLILESPSPNQTSLYFCASSLPRTGAVEKLFFGSGTQLSVL.

The chain combines TRBV10-2 with TRBJ1-2; D gene ambiguous. CDR1 WSHSY and CDR2 SAAADI come from the germline V gene. The V end was cut by 3 bases, the J end by 0 bases, with 8 bases between. The CDR3 sequence is 14 residues long. CDR3 sequence reads: CASSEARANYGYTF. For the CDR3, the DNA is TGCGCCAGCAGTGAAGCAAGAGCTAACTATGGCTACACCTTC.

V gene TRBV6-5 combines with J gene TRBJ2-2; 13 bases line up with TRBD2. The germline V gene encodes CDR1 MNHEY and CDR2 SVGAGI. The ends lost 6 bases at V and 6 bases at J; junction bases unmatched: 1. The CDR3 consists of 14 residues. The CDR3 spells CASRGLAGAGELFF. CDR3 coding DNA: TGTGCCAGCAGAGGACTAGCGGGAGCCGGGGAGCTGTTTTTT.

The chain combines TRBV7-2 with TRBJ2-7, with 7 bases lining up with TRBD2. Trimming at V came to 0 bases and at J to 2 bases, leaving 4 bases not matched to a gene. In germline, CDR1 is SGHTA, CDR2 FQGNSA. The CDR3 has 15 residues. CDR3 DNA: TGTGCCAGCAGCTTAGCCGAGGGACTAACCTACGAGCAGTACTTC. Translated: CASSLAEGLTYEQYF.

In the case of this clone: One end of the junction does not line up with germline, which may come from a read error. This rearrangement joins TRBV7-9 to TRBJ1-2; TRBD1 aligns across 7 bases. Germline V gene lookup returns CDR1 SEHNR and CDR2 FQNEAQ (reference sequence). This CDR3 spans 15 amino acids. The CDR3 here is CASSPTATGNSGYTF. DNA of the CDR3: TGTGCCAGCAGCCCTACCGCGACAGGGAACTCTGGCTACACCTTC.